Listed below are T cell receptor beta chains from one sample, sequenced in a study of blood T cells in healthy people across ages. From the 5' RACE reads, TCRdb called clonotypes with MiXCR, one entry per CDR3 protein. The sample yields some 760,000 distinct CDR3 sequences, just under 25% seen once. The same sample was also studied in work on T cells of mothers and their children.

The sample consisted of blood. The origin of the receptors is a boy aged 10-17 years in good health. Both conserved end residues are part of each CDR3. D genes are given only for firm matches. Some rows mark clone size as missing; the rest say once, few, many or name a class of expanded clone.

cdr3_nt,cdr3_aa,j_call,v_call,clone_size,d_call
TGTGCCAGCAGAAGCGCCGCTATGGATGGCTACACCTTC,CASRSAAMDGYTF,TRBJ1-2,TRBV6-6,-,-
TGTGCCAGCAGCAGGCTAGACGGTGAGCAGTTCTTC,CASSRLDGEQFF,TRBJ2-1,TRBV12-3/TRBV12-4,-,-
TGTGCCAGCACTCGTTTCGCGGGAGCCTTTTCTAGCATTCAGTACTTC,CASTRFAGAFSSIQYF,TRBJ2-4,TRBV27,few,TRBD2
TGTGCCAGCAGCGTAGATAGTGGATCTGGCTACACCTTC,CASSVDSGSGYTF,TRBJ1-2,TRBV9,-,-
TGTGCCAGCAGCCCCGAGCGGGGGGGCCTCAATGAGCAGTTCTTC,CASSPERGGLNEQFF,TRBJ2-1,TRBV7-3,-,TRBD2
TGTGCCAGCAGCGTAGTACCGGACAGTAAAGAGACCCAGTACTTC,CASSVVPDSKETQYF,TRBJ2-5,TRBV9,few,-
TGTGCCAGCAGCTTGGGGGGTGGCGGTCGCAGGGTCCTGACTTTC,CASSLGGGGRRVLTF,TRBJ2-6,TRBV5-6,few,-
TGTGCCAGCAGCCCTGGACTGACATACATTAGCAATCAGCCCCAGCATTTT,CASSPGLTYISNQPQHF,TRBJ1-5,TRBV6-1,-,-
TGCAGTGCTAGGATCCTAGCGGGAGTAAGGGTACAAGAGACCCAGTACTTC,CSARILAGVRVQETQYF,TRBJ2-5,TRBV20-1,few,TRBD2
TGCGCCAGCAGCTACGACTCTGGGGCCAACGTCCTGACTTTC,CASSYDSGANVLTF,TRBJ2-6,TRBV5-1,few,-
TGCAGTGCTAGTCGGGTCGCAGCGGGAGCGGCCGCGCAGTATTTT,CSASRVAAGAAAQYF,TRBJ2-3,TRBV20-1,few,TRBD2
TGTGCCAGCACTGCTCGCGGGCTAGCCCTTACTTTCTACGAGCAGTACTTC,CASTARGLALTFYEQYF,TRBJ2-7,TRBV2,-,-
TGTGCCAGCAGTTACTCGAGTGACCGCCCCTACGAGCAGTACTTC,CASSYSSDRPYEQYF,TRBJ2-7,TRBV6-5,-,-
TGTGCCAGCAGTTTTCAAATGGACTCCCCCTACGAGCAGTACTTC,CASSFQMDSPYEQYF,TRBJ2-7,TRBV27,-,-
TGCAGTGCTAGAGATCTCGGGACTAGCGGAGAGTATCAACAAGAGGCCCAGTACTTC,CSARDLGTSGEYQQEAQYF,TRBJ2-5,TRBV20-1,few,TRBD2
TGTGCCAGTAGTATGGAGAAACTAGGCGGGTCCTACAATGAGCAGTTCTTC,CASSMEKLGGSYNEQFF,TRBJ2-1,TRBV19,few,-
TGCAGCGTTGGGGGGTCCGAGCAGTACTTC,CSVGGSEQYF,TRBJ2-7,TRBV29-1,few,-
TGTGCCAGCAGCTTAGTCGGGCATTTCACAGATACGCAGTATTTT,CASSLVGHFTDTQYF,TRBJ2-3,TRBV7-2,-,-
TGTGCCAGCAACGGACAGGAAAGCTATGGCTACACCTTC,CASNGQESYGYTF,TRBJ1-2,TRBV6-2/TRBV6-3,-,TRBD1
TGTGCCACCAGCAGGCTCCTTTCCTACGAGCAGTACTTC,CATSRLLSYEQYF,TRBJ2-7,TRBV15,few,-
TGCAGTGCTAGTGCCGGGACTAGCGGACCGGATACGCAGTATTTT,CSASAGTSGPDTQYF,TRBJ2-3,TRBV20-1,-,TRBD2
TGTGCCAGCAGTGATGGGACAGGGCTTTCCTACGAGCAGTACTTC,CASSDGTGLSYEQYF,TRBJ2-7,TRBV2,-,TRBD1
TGTGTCAGCAGCGTAGGATTACAGGGAACCGGGGAGCTGTTTTTT,CVSSVGLQGTGELFF,TRBJ2-2,TRBV9,-,-
TGTGCCAGCAGCGTGAATGAAAAACTGTTTTTT,CASSVNEKLFF,TRBJ1-4,TRBV7-9,-,-
TGTGCCAGCAGCTCGGAACTCGGTGAGACCCAGTACTTC,CASSSELGETQYF,TRBJ2-5,TRBV7-9,-,-
TGTGCCAGCAGCTTGGAACCCTCTGGAAACACCATATATTTT,CASSLEPSGNTIYF,TRBJ1-3,TRBV5-6,-,-
TGTGCCAGCAGTGGGAGGGCAGCGGGAGGGCCGGCAGATACGCAGTATTTT,CASSGRAAGGPADTQYF,TRBJ2-3,TRBV6-4,-,TRBD2